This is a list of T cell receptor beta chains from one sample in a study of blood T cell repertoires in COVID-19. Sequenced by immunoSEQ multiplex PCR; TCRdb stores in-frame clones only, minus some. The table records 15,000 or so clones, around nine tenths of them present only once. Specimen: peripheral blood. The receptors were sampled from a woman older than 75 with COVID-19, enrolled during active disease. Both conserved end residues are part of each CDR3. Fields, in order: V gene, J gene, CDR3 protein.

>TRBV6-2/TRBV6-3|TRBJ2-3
CASSTPPSDTQYF
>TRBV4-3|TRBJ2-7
CASSQSTISYEQYF
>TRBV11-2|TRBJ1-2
CAGRVQGAMISGYTF
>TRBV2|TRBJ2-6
CASSARLGANVLTF
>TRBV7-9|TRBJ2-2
CASSLAQQAGELFF
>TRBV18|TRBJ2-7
CASSQGGQGGTYEQYF
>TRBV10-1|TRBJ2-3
CASSPGTGDDTQYF
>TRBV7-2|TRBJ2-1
CASSFSPRLAGGRGFF
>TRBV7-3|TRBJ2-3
CASSFWASGRASIDTQYF
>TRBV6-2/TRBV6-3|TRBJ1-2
CASSYALRGYTF
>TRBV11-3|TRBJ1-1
CASSQNTGKGDTEAFF
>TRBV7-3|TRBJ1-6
CASSWDSGNSPLHF
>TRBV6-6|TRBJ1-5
CASSSRTGNQPQHF
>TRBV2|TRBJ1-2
CASSESGWRVYGYTF
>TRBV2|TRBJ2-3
CASLAGSTDTQYF
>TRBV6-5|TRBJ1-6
CASSFQGDNSPLHF
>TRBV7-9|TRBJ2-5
CASSGLAGAGETQYF
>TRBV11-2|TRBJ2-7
CASRKGGSQHF
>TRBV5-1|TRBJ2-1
CATTESSGGTYNEQFF
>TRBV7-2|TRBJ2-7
CASSFVNRGAGPSPYEQYF
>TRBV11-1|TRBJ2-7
CASSLDRGSREQYF
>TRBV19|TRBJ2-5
CASMGLAAMGETQYF
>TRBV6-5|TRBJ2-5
CASSRRDRPSTQYF
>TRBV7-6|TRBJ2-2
CASSRQGPNTGELFF
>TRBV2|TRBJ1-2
CASNRDTNYGYTF
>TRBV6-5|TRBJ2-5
CASSGTGGQETQYF
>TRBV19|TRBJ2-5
CASSIDPGLAGEGTQYF
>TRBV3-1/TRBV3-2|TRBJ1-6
CASSRSAGTGDSYSPLHF
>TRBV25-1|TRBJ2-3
CASSASLSGTGGGTQYF
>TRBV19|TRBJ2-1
CASSIGASRFF
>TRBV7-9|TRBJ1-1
CASSLQGGVTEAFF
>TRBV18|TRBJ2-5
CASSPRTGAGETQYF
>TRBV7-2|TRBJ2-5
CASSLVAGGPGETQYF